The 11 T cell receptor beta chains reported below all come from one sample, sequenced in a study of T cell responses to AZD1222 COVID-19 vaccine. Generated by immunoSEQ multiplex PCR, the TCRdb table keeps only in-frame clones and is missing some. Among about 130,000 clones listed, 88% were seen once. The source material was peripheral blood, sampled on day 0 of AZD1222 vaccination. The receptors here all came from an adult in good health.

This CDR3 is CASSLGTVPLRGYTF. The CDR3, as DNA: TGCGCCAGCAGCTTGGGGACCGTCCCTCTAAGGGGCTACACCTTC. This rearrangement joins TRBV5-1 to TRBJ1-2; D not certain. Germline loops: CDR1 SGHRS, CDR2 YFSETQ. Between the trimmed V and J ends, which lost 0 bases and 8 bases, there was a span of 17 bases. The CDR3 length is 15 residues.

The chain is built from TRBV7-8 and TRBJ1-1, with a possible D match to TRBD1 (6 bases). The CDR3 is 14 residues long. The V gene lost 5 bases and the J gene lost 8 bases, with 18 bases spanning the gap. Per germline, CDR1 SGHVS and CDR2 FQNEAQ. The CDR3 nucleotides read TGTGCCAGCAGCCCGAGAGGACAGCCGTGGGAAGCTTTCTTT. It yields the protein CASSPRGQPWEAFF.

The chain has TRBV7-8 and TRBJ1-5; TRBD1 matches 8 bases. Germline V gene data show CDR1 as SGHVS and CDR2 as FQNEAQ. Trimming removed 5 bases from V and 5 bases from J; junction bases left unmatched: 5. The CDR3 consists of 14 residues. CDR3 sequence: CASSVRQGYQPQHF. The CDR3 DNA is TGTGCCAGCAGCGTCCGACAGGGGTATCAGCCCCAGCATTTT. The entire variable domain, with the rest obtained from reference TRBV7-8 and TRBJ1-5, is as follows: GAGVSQSPRYKVAKRGQDVALRCDPISGHVSLFWYQQALGQGPEFLTYFQNEAQLDKSGLPSDRFFAERPEGSVSTLKIQRTQQEDSAVYLCASSVRQGYQPQHFGDGTRLSIL.

This chain uses TRBV3-1 (or the pseudogene TRBV3-2) with TRBJ2-1; weak D call: TRBD2 (7 bases). Germline CDR1 reads LGHDT; CDR2 reads YNNKEL (reference sequence). V dropped 2 bases and J dropped 8 bases, with 13 bases sitting between them. This CDR3 has 14 residues. CDR3 sequence (DNA): TGTGCCAGCAGCCAATGGGGGGGCCGGGATGAGCAGTTCTTC. It is translated as CASSQWGGRDEQFF.

Turning to this clone: An end of the junction does not agree with germline; a read error may underlie this. The chain uses TRBV13 and TRBJ1-5; 9 positions match TRBD1. The germline V gene has CDR1 PRHDT and CDR2 FYEKMQ (reference sequence). This CDR3 is 14 amino acids long. The CDR3 protein is CASSLGTGNQPQHF. As DNA, the CDR3 is TGTGCCAGCAGCCTAGGGACAGGGAATCAGCCCCAGCATTTT.

The rearrangement joins TRBV27 to TRBJ2-1; D unclear. Trimming took 0 bases from V and 6 from J, leaving 6 bases between them. The germline V gene encodes CDR1 MNHEY and CDR2 SMNVEV (reference sequence). The CDR3 is made up of 13 amino acids. CDR3 nucleotide sequence: TGTGCCAGCAGTTTATCTCTTTTCAATGAGCAGTTCTTC. Residues: CASSLSLFNEQFF.

The chain uses TRBV5-7 and TRBJ2-7, with D hard to call. TRBV5-7 is designated an ORF whose function remains uncertain. V was shortened by 7 bases and J by 10 bases, with 12 bases between the two germline ends. The CDR3 length is 10 residues. This CDR3 is CASGMPFQYF. DNA of the CDR3: TGTGCCAGCGGCATGCCCTTCCAGTACTTC.

Only one count was recorded for this clone. The rearrangement links TRBV25-1 to TRBJ1-6; no firm D call. Trimming removed 6 bases at V and 0 bases at J, with 15 bases between. The germline V gene encodes CDR1 MGHDK and CDR2 SYGVNS. The CDR3 is 17 residues long. CDR3 bases: TGTGCCAGCAGCCCAGACGGCCACAGCTCCTATAATTCACCCCTCCACTTT. This codes for CASSPDGHSSYNSPLHF.

The rearrangement links TRBV19 to TRBJ1-1; D is unresolved. Trimming took off 2 bases at V and 3 bases at J, with 16 bases between the two ends. The CDR3 totals 16 residues. The germline V gene has CDR1 LNHDA and CDR2 SQIVND (reference sequence). The CDR3 DNA sequence: TGTGCCAGTAGTATATATCCGGGCAACGAGGACACTGAAGCTTTCTTT. Protein: CASSIYPGNEDTEAFF.

The chain recombines TRBV9 with TRBJ1-1, with D maybe TRBD1 (6 bases). Trimming shortened V by 1 base and J by 8 bases, and 12 bases separated the two germline ends. CDR3 length: 13 amino acids. Germline values: CDR1 SGDLS, CDR2 YYNGEE. The CDR3 reads CASSVLSGGEAFF. The CDR3 region has the DNA TGTGCCAGCAGCGTACTTTCCGGGGGCGAAGCTTTCTTT.

J is TRBJ2-1 and V is TRBV9, with 11 bases that match TRBD2. The V and J ends lost 8 bases and 3 bases, in that order; junction bases with no gene match: 13. The CDR3 extends over 17 amino acids. Germline lookup yields CDR1 SGDLS and CDR2 YYNGEE. CDR3 DNA sequence: TGTGCCAGTGCCCAGACTAGCGGGGATATAAGCTACAATGAGCAGTTCTTC. It yields the protein CASAQTSGDISYNEQFF.